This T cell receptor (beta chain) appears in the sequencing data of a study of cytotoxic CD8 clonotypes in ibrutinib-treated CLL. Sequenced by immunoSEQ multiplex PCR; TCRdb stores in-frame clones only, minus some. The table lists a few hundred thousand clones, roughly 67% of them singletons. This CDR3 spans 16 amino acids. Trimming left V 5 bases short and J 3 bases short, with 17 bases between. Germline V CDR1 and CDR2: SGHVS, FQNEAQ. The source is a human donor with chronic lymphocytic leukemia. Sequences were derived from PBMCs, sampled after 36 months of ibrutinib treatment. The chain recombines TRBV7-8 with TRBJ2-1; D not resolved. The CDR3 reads CASSPERFHYYNEQFF. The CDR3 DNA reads TGTGCCAGCAGCCCCGAGCGATTCCACTACTACAATGAGCAGTTCTTC.